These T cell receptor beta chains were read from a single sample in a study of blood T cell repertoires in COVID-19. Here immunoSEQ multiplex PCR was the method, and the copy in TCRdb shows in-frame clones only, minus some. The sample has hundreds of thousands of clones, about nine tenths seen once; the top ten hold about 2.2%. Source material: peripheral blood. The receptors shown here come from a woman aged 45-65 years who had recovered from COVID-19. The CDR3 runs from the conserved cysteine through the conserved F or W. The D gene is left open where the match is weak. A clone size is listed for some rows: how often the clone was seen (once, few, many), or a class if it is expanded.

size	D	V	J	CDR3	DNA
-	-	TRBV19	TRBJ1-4	CASSIGDTNEKLFF	TGTGCCAGTAGTATCGGGGACACAAATGAAAAACTGTTTTTT
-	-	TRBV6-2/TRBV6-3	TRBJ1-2	CASSPQVNYGYTF	TGTGCCAGCAGTCCCCAGGTTAACTATGGCTACACCTTC
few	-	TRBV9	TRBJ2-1	CASSPGGTVSYNEQFF	TGTGCCAGCAGCCCAGGGGGGACAGTTTCCTACAATGAGCAGTTCTTC
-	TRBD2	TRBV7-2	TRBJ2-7	CASSSGQLAGGPIDHEQYF	TGTGCCAGCAGCTCCGGCCAGCTAGCGGGAGGGCCAATAGACCACGAGCAGTACTTC
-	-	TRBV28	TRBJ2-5	CASSLFQGQETQYF	TGTGCCAGCAGTTTATTTCAGGGACAAGAGACCCAGTACTTC
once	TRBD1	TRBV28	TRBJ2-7	CASTRQGFYEQYF	TGTGCCAGCACCCGACAGGGTTTCTACGAGCAGTACTTC
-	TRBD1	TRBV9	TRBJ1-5	CASSRGTGHQPQHF	TGTGCCAGCAGCCGAGGGACAGGGCATCAGCCCCAGCATTTT
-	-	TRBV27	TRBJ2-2	CASSPSVLYGELFF	TGTGCCAGCAGTCCGTCGGTTTTATACGGGGAGCTGTTTTTT
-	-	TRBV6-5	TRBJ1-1	CASHRRGANTEAFF	TGTGCCAGCCATCGGCGGGGGGCGAACACTGAAGCTTTCTTT
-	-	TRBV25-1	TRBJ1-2	CASSVGSYGYTF	TGTGCCAGCTCCGTGGGGAGTTATGGCTACACCTTC
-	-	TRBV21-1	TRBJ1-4	CASSKGGGGEKLFF	TGTGCCAGCAGCAAAGGGGGCGGGGGTGAAAAACTGTTTTTT
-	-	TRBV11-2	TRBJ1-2	CASSLAVNYGYTF	TGTGCCAGCAGCTTGGCGGTGAACTATGGCTACACCTTC
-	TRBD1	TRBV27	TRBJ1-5	CASSSHRGSNQPQHF	TGTGCCAGCAGTTCTCACAGGGGTAGCAATCAGCCCCAGCATTTT
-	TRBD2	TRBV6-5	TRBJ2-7	CASRLAGGPSYEQYF	TGTGCCAGCAGGCTAGCGGGGGGGCCCTCCTACGAGCAGTACTTC
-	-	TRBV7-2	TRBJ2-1	CASSHLTGRINEQFF	TGTGCCAGCAGCCACCTCACCGGTAGAATAAATGAGCAGTTCTTC
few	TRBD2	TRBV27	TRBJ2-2	CATQRGVLAGANTGELFF	TGTGCCACCCAGAGAGGGGTCCTAGCGGGGGCGAACACCGGGGAGCTGTTTTTT
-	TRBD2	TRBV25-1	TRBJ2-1	CASSPSGMGYEQFF	TGTGCCAGCAGCCCCAGCGGGATGGGGTATGAGCAGTTCTTC
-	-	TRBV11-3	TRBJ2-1	CASSPRDTEQFF	TGTGCCAGCAGCCCTAGGGACACTGAGCAGTTCTTC
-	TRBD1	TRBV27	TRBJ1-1	CASSLRWGQGSPRDTEAFF	TGTGCCAGCAGTTTAAGATGGGGACAGGGGAGCCCCAGAGACACTGAAGCTTTCTTT
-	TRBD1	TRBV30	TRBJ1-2	CALTGRGYTF	TGTGCCTTGACAGGGAGAGGCTACACCTTC
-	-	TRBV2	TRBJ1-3	CASSATASGNTIYF	TGTGCCAGCAGCGCCACAGCCTCTGGAAACACCATATATTTT
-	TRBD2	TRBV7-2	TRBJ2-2	CASSLYAGLVFAGELFF	TGTGCCAGCAGCTTATATGCGGGACTAGTATTCGCCGGGGAGCTGTTTTTT
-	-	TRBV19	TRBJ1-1	CASSIVEVRPLTEAFF	TGTGCCAGTAGTATTGTGGAGGTCAGGCCCCTTACTGAAGCTTTCTTT
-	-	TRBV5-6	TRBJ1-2	CASSLGQGNYGYTF	TGTGCCAGTTCACTGGGGCAGGGGAACTATGGCTACACCTTC
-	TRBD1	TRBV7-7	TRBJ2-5	CASSSSSTGEETQYF	TGTGCTAGCAGCTCATCTTCGACAGGGGAAGAGACCCAGTACTTC
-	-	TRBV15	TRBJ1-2	CATSRGGLYYGYTF	TGTGCCACCAGCAGAGGTGGCTTGTACTATGGCTACACCTTC
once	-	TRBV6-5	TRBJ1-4	CASSYKGLRNEKLFF	TGTGCCAGCAGTTACAAAGGATTGAGGAATGAAAAACTGTTTTTT
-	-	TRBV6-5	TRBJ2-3	CASQRGGTDTQYF	TGTGCCAGTCAAAGGGGTGGTACAGATACGCAGTATTTT
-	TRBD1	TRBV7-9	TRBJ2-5	CASSTGTGGKKETQYF	TGTGCCAGCAGCACAGGGACAGGAGGGAAGAAAGAGACCCAGTACTTC
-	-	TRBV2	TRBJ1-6	CASSARFSYNSPLHF	TGTGCCAGCAGTGCCCGGTTCTCCTATAATTCACCCCTCCACTTT
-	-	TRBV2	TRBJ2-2	CASSEELPITGELFF	TGTGCCAGCAGTGAAGAACTGCCTATAACCGGGGAGCTGTTTTTT
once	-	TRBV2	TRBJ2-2	CASSGVLGGELFF	TGTGCCAGCAGTGGCGTACTAGGGGGGGAGCTGTTTTTT